The entry that follows covers one T cell receptor beta chain sequence. Its antigen is currently unknown. As for time point: pretreatment peripheral blood. Here immunoSEQ multiplex PCR was the method, and the copy in TCRdb shows in-frame clones only, minus some. This table holds about 95,000 clones, 90% found once. This record comes from a study of PD-L1 blockade in urothelial cancer. The wider study: The authors examined blood 3 weeks (second dose) and 6 weeks after treatment start.

Study results and caveats: Clonality of blood TCR below the median before treatment predicted better survival.

The sample consisted of PBMCs, taken around atezolizumab (anti-PD-L1) treatment. This sequence originates from a man in his sixties with urothelial cancer.

In nucleotides, the CDR3 is TGTGCCAGCAGATTACAGGGGCCCACCGGGGAGCTGTTTTTT. Its translation is CASRLQGPTGELFF. The genes are TRBV6-6 and TRBJ2-2, with 7 bases fitting TRBD1. The trim removed 6 bases at V and 4 bases at J, leaving 5 bases unmatched. CDR1 MNHNY and CDR2 SVGAGI come from the germline V gene (reference sequence). The CDR3 contains 14 residues.